These 25 T cell receptor beta chains came from one sample sequenced in a study of molecular identifiers for immune sequencing clone quantification. Using its own MiXCR run on the PCR reads, TCRdb lists one record per CDR3 protein. Among about half a million distinct CDR3 sequences, roughly 25% were seen once, and the ten largest hold approximately 0.8%. The specimen was naive CD8+ T cells from blood, with Jurkat cell RNA spiked in. Regarding subset: FACS-sorted CD8+CD4-CCR7+CD45RA+ naive T cells. The receptors shown here come from a human donor in good health. Some libraries in this study had Jurkat cell RNA spiked in.

Many counts were recorded for this clonotype. This chain links TRBV2 with TRBJ1-5, with D possibly matching TRBD1 (5 bases). Trimming cost V 1 base and J 3 bases, with 10 bases left between them. The CDR3 totals 15 residues. Per germline, CDR1 SNHLY and CDR2 FYNNEI. The CDR3 spells CASSEEDSLNQPQHF. The CDR3 coding sequence is TGTGCCAGCAGTGAAGAAGACAGTCTCAATCAGCCCCAGCATTTT.

CDR3 sequence reads: CARSNSQVSYEQYF. The CDR3 DNA follows: TGTGCCAGAAGCAACTCACAGGTCTCCTACGAGCAGTACTTC. The rearrangement joins TRBV5-3 to TRBJ2-7; tentative D call: TRBD1 (5 bases). TRBV5-3 is flagged as an ORF with uncertain function. The length of the CDR3 is 14 residues. Deletions cut 4 bases from V and 0 bases from J, with 11 bases between.

The chain couples TRBV19 to TRBJ1-5, with D perhaps TRBD1 (5 bases). CDR3 size: 14 residues. V lost 6 bases, J lost 5 bases, and 14 bases lay in between. The germline V gene has CDR1 LNHDA and CDR2 SQIVND (reference sequence). This CDR3 is CASSLGLKYQPQHF. CDR3 nucleotides: TGTGCCAGTAGCCTGGGACTCAAGTATCAGCCCCAGCATTTT.

The chain links TRBV20-1 to TRBJ1-4, with a tentative D call TRBD1 (5 bases). The germline V and J ends were trimmed by 1 base and 3 bases, with 18 bases remaining between them. The CDR3 runs to 17 residues. CDR1 and CDR2 (germline): DFQATT, SNEGSKA (reference sequence). CDR3 DNA sequence: TGCAGTGCTAGAGCCCGGGGACCGACGCGGCCTAATGAAAAACTGTTTTTT. Translated: CSARARGPTRPNEKLFF.

On this clonotype itself: A clone one base away is much larger, so this may be a read error. This chain links TRBV4-3 with TRBJ2-3; the D gene could be TRBD1 or TRBD2 (6 bases each). This CDR3 comprises 15 residues. The V gene lost 6 bases and the J gene lost 5 bases, with 18 bases spanning the gap. Germline assignment: CDR1 LGHNA and CDR2 YSLEER. The CDR3 nucleotides read TGCGCCAGCAGTCCTACCGGGGGCGCCAGAGATACGCAGTATTTT. Translated, it gives CASSPTGGARDTQYF.

This clonotype has ten or more counts. The gene calls are TRBV19 and TRBJ2-7; TRBD1 or TRBD2 may be the D gene (5 bases each). Per the germline V gene, CDR1 is LNHDA and CDR2 is SQIVND (reference sequence). The CDR3 has 15 residues. Trimming shortened V by 3 bases and J by 1 base, and 13 bases separated the two germline ends. The CDR3 region is CASSIGRDGSYEQYF. CDR3 DNA sequence: TGTGCCAGTAGTATCGGCCGGGACGGGTCCTACGAGCAGTACTTC.

CDR3 amino acids: CASSEADRMYQETQYF. In DNA form, the CDR3 reads TGTGCCAGCAGTGAAGCGGACAGGATGTACCAAGAGACCCAGTACTTC. This chain uses TRBV2 with TRBJ2-5; 7 bases agree with TRBD1. Germline lookup yields CDR1 SNHLY and CDR2 FYNNEI. With 0 bases clipped from V and 0 bases from J, the junction kept 4 bases outside the gene matches. There are 16 residues in the CDR3.

The gene calls are TRBV19 and TRBJ2-3; D possibly corresponds to TRBD2 (6 bases). The CDR3 spans 12 residues. V was cut by 9 bases and J by 4 bases, with 11 bases left in between. Germline V gene lookup returns CDR1 LNHDA and CDR2 SQIVND (reference sequence). The CDR3 DNA is TGTGCCAGGGGGGGTAGCGCAGATACGCAGTATTTT. Translation: CARGGSADTQYF.

The chain carries TRBV7-9 and TRBJ1-3; D gene ambiguous. The CDR3 has 15 residues. Germline loops: CDR1 SEHNR, CDR2 FQNEAQ (reference sequence). The V and J ends lost 1 base and 7 bases respectively, with 14 bases between them. The chain's CDR3 is CASSLEGGSWNTIYF. CDR3 sequence (DNA): TGTGCCAGCAGCTTAGAAGGAGGGTCATGGAACACCATATATTTT.

This chain links TRBV12-3 or TRBV12-4 with TRBJ2-5; D may be TRBD2 (5 bases). Trimming stripped 5 bases from V and 5 bases from J, with 15 bases between. The CDR3 covers 14 residues. The CDR3 region is CASSLLGSEETQYF. DNA of the CDR3: TGTGCCAGCAGTCTTCTGGGGAGTGAGGAGACCCAGTACTTC.

This clonotype occurred a few times. The chain joins TRBV27 to TRBJ2-3; D call uncertain. Germline values: CDR1 MNHEY, CDR2 SMNVEV (reference sequence). The germline V and J ends were trimmed by 4 bases and 6 bases, with 8 bases remaining between them. The CDR3 is 12 amino acids. The CDR3 DNA sequence: TGTGCCAGCAGTTCCGACCCTGATACGCAGTATTTT. Amino acid sequence: CASSSDPDTQYF.

Only a few counts were recorded for this clonotype. The chain joins TRBV7-6 to TRBJ2-1; no reliable D call. The CDR3 is 14 amino acids. The germline V gene has CDR1 SGHVS and CDR2 FNYEAQ. Between the trimmed V and J ends, which lost 5 bases and 10 bases, there was a span of 18 bases. The CDR3 bases are TGTGCCAGCAGCCAGGCATCGGCTAGGTGGGAGCAGTTCTTC. Its protein product is CASSQASARWEQFF.

The J gene is TRBJ2-1, the V gene TRBV24-1; D not certain. Trimming shortened V by 9 bases and J by 1 base, and 6 bases separated the two germline ends. CDR1 and CDR2 (germline): KGHDR, SFDVKD. The CDR3 length is 12 residues. This chain's CDR3 is CATGRSYNEQFF. CDR3 sequence (DNA): TGTGCCACCGGACGGTCCTACAATGAGCAGTTCTTC.

This clonotype was counted a few times. The gene calls are TRBV20-1 and TRBJ1-2; no reliable D call. The germline V gene encodes CDR1 DFQATT and CDR2 SNEGSKA (reference sequence). V lost 4 bases to trimming and J lost 4 bases, with 16 bases between them. The CDR3 runs 14 residues. The CDR3 spells CSAKDLSMVYGYTF. In DNA form, the CDR3 reads TGCAGTGCTAAGGACCTCTCTATGGTCTATGGCTACACCTTC.

This clonotype was seen ten or more times. This chain connects TRBV4-3 to TRBJ2-5; D is uncertain. Germline V gene data show CDR1 as LGHNA and CDR2 as YSLEER. Trimming removed 0 bases at V and 5 bases at J, with 7 bases between. CDR3 size: 13 residues. Here the CDR3 reads CASSQDRDETQYF. CDR3 nucleotide sequence: TGCGCCAGCAGCCAAGATCGTGACGAGACCCAGTACTTC.

The chain employs TRBV13 and TRBJ2-3; unclear D gene. The germline V and J ends were trimmed by 5 bases and 0 bases, with 15 bases remaining between them. CDR1 PRHDT and CDR2 FYEKMQ come from the germline V gene (reference sequence). The CDR3 runs 16 residues. CDR3 amino acids: CASSNRALSSTDTQYF. CDR3 nucleotides: TGTGCCAGCAGCAACCGCGCACTTTCTAGCACAGATACGCAGTATTTT.

As to this clonotype: This may be a read error, as it is one base from a much larger clone. This chain connects TRBV7-6 to TRBJ2-2; 7 bases align to TRBD2. The germline gives CDR1 SGHVS, CDR2 FNYEAQ. The CDR3 is made up of 15 amino acids. CDR3 protein: CASSPWGTPSGELLF. Here the CDR3 DNA reads TGTGCCAGCAGCCCCTGGGGGACTCCGAGCGGGGAGCTGCTTTTT.

In regard to this clonotype: One base away lies a much larger clone, so this may be a sequencing read error. The chain employs TRBV27 and TRBJ1-1, with a possible D match to TRBD1 (6 bases). Trimming left V 7 bases short and J 4 bases short, with 16 bases between. This CDR3 has 14 amino acids. The germline V gene has CDR1 MNHEY and CDR2 SMNVEV (reference sequence). CDR3 nucleotide sequence: TGTGCCAGCAAAAGCGGGGCAGGGGTCACTGAAGCTTTCTTT. Protein: CASKSGAGVTEAFF.

This chain joins TRBV4-3 and TRBJ2-1; 11 bases align to TRBD2. The germline V gene encodes CDR1 LGHNA and CDR2 YSLEER. After removal of 3 bases from V and 5 bases from J, the junction contained 12 bases not matched to a gene. The CDR3 extends over 18 amino acids. This CDR3 reads CASSHRLGLAEEHNEQFF. CDR3 bases: TGCGCCAGCAGCCACAGATTGGGACTAGCGGAAGAGCACAATGAGCAGTTCTTC.

The table lists this clonotype with many counts. The chain uses TRBV29-1 and TRBJ1-1; D gene ambiguous. CDR3 length: 12 amino acids. Germline CDR1 reads SQVTM; CDR2 reads ANQGSEA. V was pared by 2 bases and J by 0 bases, with 4 bases between. CDR3 coding DNA: TGCAGCGTTGAAAGAATGAACACTGAAGCTTTCTTT. Residues: CSVERMNTEAFF.

This clonotype was seen repeatedly, ten times or more. The J gene is TRBJ2-1, the V gene TRBV7-9; a weak D match, TRBD1 (6 bases). The CDR3 length is 18 residues. Trimming took off 5 bases at V and 5 bases at J, with 25 bases between the two ends. Germline CDR1 reads SEHNR; CDR2 reads FQNEAQ (reference sequence). The CDR3 nucleotides read TGTGCCAGCAGCGTTCACTTATGGCAGGGGCTAGAGGACAATGAGCAGTTCTTC. This codes for CASSVHLWQGLEDNEQFF.

There are many counts of this clonotype. This chain links TRBV19 with TRBJ2-6; D is unresolved. This CDR3 spans 15 amino acids. CDR1 and CDR2 (germline): LNHDA, SQIVND (reference sequence). V was clipped by 3 bases and J by 4 bases, with 10 bases between them. This CDR3 reads CASSMSTRGANVLTF. The CDR3 nucleotides read TGTGCCAGTAGTATGTCTACACGGGGGGCCAACGTCCTGACTTTC.

The genes are TRBV6-2 or TRBV6-3 and TRBJ2-5; 9 bases are shared with TRBD2. Germline CDR1 reads MNHEY; CDR2 reads SVGEGT. The CDR3 runs 17 residues. J lost 2 bases, V lost 2 bases, and 9 bases had no gene match. DNA of the CDR3: TGTGCCAGCAGTTACGGCCTAGCGGGGAGGCCTCAAGAGACCCAGTACTTC. It yields the protein CASSYGLAGRPQETQYF.

The V and J genes are TRBV30 and TRBJ2-4, with unresolved D. CDR3 length: 12 residues. The germline CDR1 and CDR2 sequences are GTSNPN and SVGIG (reference sequence). The ends were cut back, 0 bases at V and 10 bases at J, with 10 bases in the middle. The CDR3 spells CAWSVLGEIQYF. CDR3 DNA: TGTGCCTGGAGTGTTTTGGGTGAAATTCAGTACTTC.

The chain recombines TRBV12-3 or TRBV12-4 with TRBJ2-1; 7 nucleotides match TRBD1. The CDR3 length is 14 residues. Trimming at V came to 7 bases and at J to 1 base, leaving 4 bases not matched to a gene. The CDR3 protein is CASTGTVSYNEQFF. The DNA of the CDR3 is TGTGCCAGCACAGGGACAGTTTCCTACAATGAGCAGTTCTTC.